A single T cell receptor (beta chain) is shown here with its context. What antigen it recognizes has not been identified. Per-base qualities were not stored, and no clone one base away is much larger. This entry is derived from a study of a mutant IDH1 vaccine in newly diagnosed glioma (dated by TCRdb to the early 2020s). Turning to the overall study: Across visits V03 through V10, patients got a total of eight vaccinations, given in weeks 1, 3, 5, 7, 11, 15, 19 and 23. Vaccination was initiated 4-6 weeks after radiotherapy alone, or concurrently with temozolomide cycles in the chemotherapy-containing groups. Of the approximately 30 treated patients, approximately 62% were male and approximately 38% were female, and the mean age was 40.4 years. Before enrollment, patients had received standard therapy of radiotherapy alone, temozolomide alone, or radiochemotherapy with temozolomide; most received the combination. Peripheral blood was collected at six visits: V03 (baseline), V05, V07, V10, V12 and V13. Longitudinal TCRB deep sequencing was performed for around 23 treated patients wherever samples were available for exploratory analyses.

From a lookup of the germline V gene, CDR1 and CDR2 are MDHEN and SYDVKM. Measured from the cysteine to the phenylalanine, the CDR3 is 12 residues long. The DNA shown is the 36-base CDR3, in frame from base 1. The V and J ends are trimmed by 3 bases and 11 bases, leaving 13 bases between them. The research as a whole found: Vaccine-induced immune responses across multiple MHC alleles were detected in about 92% of patients. No apparent relationship was observed between pseudoprogression and alterations in the top peripheral T cell clonotypes detected by TCRB sequencing. PBMC samples for TCRB deep sequencing were selected based on availability. The authors stated that sample limitations prevented analyses of patient blood samples from being reproduced.

This specimen's time point label, per the study, means: week 23, last vaccination. A 20-mer mutant IDH1 peptide at 300 micrograms in Montanide made up each vaccine dose, which was injected subcutaneously together with topical imiquimod. Donors had newly diagnosed WHO grade 3 or 4 IDH1-mutant astrocytomas with loss of nuclear ATRX. The samples were drawn from NOA16, a multicentre, single-arm, open-label phase I trial in Germany that tested a mutant IDH1 peptide vaccine in humans for the first time. Genomic DNA for TCRB sequencing was extracted from EDTA blood using the DNeasy Blood and Tissue Kit. The library was built by means of the immunoSEQ multiplex PCR assay. Following the manufacturer's protocol, the hsTCRB Kit was used to amplify rearranged TCR beta chain sequences. TCRB libraries were sequenced on an Illumina MiSeq. Turning to the authors' computational methods: The kit vendor's proprietary platform handled demultiplexing, trimming and gene mapping. TCRdb's version of the immuneACCESS table is confined to in-frame rearrangements and falls short of the full clone set. An unresolved V gene accounts for under half of the shortfall where checked; the remainder is of unknown origin. V, J and clone size reflect that table, while D and trimming were determined from the DNA. This sample holds 88,000 or so clones; 85% were observed only once. Together, the top ten hold 2% to 2.5% of the sample.

The clonotype was recovered from a man under 40 with glioma. Some clones in this sample may be carry-over from other donors' samples. The receptor chain draws on TRBV28 and TRBJ1-1, with the D segment identity uncertain. The starting material was PBMCs, obtained from a glioma patient whose treatment included an IDH1 peptide vaccine. The DNA sequence is TGTGCCAGCAGTTTCCAATCCCTCGCCGCTTTCTTT. Its protein product is CASSFQSLAAFF.